The present TCR beta chain was sequenced within a study of OX40 agonist ivuxolimab in advanced cancers. Some background on the complete study: Ivuxolimab was an agonistic, fully human IgG2 monoclonal antibody directed against OX40 (CD134), a costimulatory receptor. Intravenous ivuxolimab was administered to patients every 2 weeks at six dose levels: 0.01, 0.1, 0.3, 1.5, 3 and 10 mg/kg. Of the roughly 53 patients in dose escalation, 19 had hepatocellular carcinoma, some 15 had melanoma, 9 had renal cell carcinoma and 9 had head and neck cancer. In the dose-escalation cohort, approximately 80% of patients were male, and the mean age was 60 years with a range of about 20 to 90. Prior anti-PD-1, anti-PD-L1 or anti-CTLA-4 therapy was permitted, and approximately 40% of dose-escalation patients had received checkpoint inhibitors. Three dose-escalation patients achieved partial responses, one with hepatocellular carcinoma and two with cutaneous melanoma. The point of sequencing TCRbeta in the periphery was to test whether ivuxolimab changed TCR sequence diversity and drove clonal T-cell expansion. The paper reports the monotherapy dose-escalation portion (N of about 51 patients) of the phase I ivuxolimab trial.

Genomic DNA was extracted from sorted cells for sequencing of the TCRbeta CDR3 region. The immunoSEQ Assay was used to sequence the TCRbeta CDR3 regions. As stored in TCRdb, this immuneACCESS dataset retains in-frame rearrangements with V and J assigned. A fraction of the clones does not appear; measured against another copy, unresolved V genes explain less than half of the discrepancy, and the remainder lacks a known reason. This sample gives approximately 60,000 clones in total; roughly 80% of them show up just once. The ten top clones hold 4% to 5% of the sample. The CDR3 measures 14 amino acids from cysteine to phenylalanine. The DNA shown is the 42-base CDR3, in frame from base 1. From the germline V gene (reference sequence), CDR1 is SEHNR and CDR2 is FQNEAQ. V loses 1 base of germline sequence and J loses 10 bases, and the interval between the two ends is 14 bases. The trial excluded patients who had a history of autoimmune disease or who were on systemic immunosuppression. Peripheral blood for TCR sequencing was collected from all dose cohorts at baseline, on cycle 4 day 1, and on cycle 7 day 1. Samples were obtained from an open-label, multicenter, first-in-human phase I dose-escalation trial of ivuxolimab. Adults with locally advanced or metastatic melanoma, renal cell carcinoma, hepatocellular carcinoma or head and neck squamous cell carcinoma were enrolled in the trial. CD4+ and CD8+ T cells were sorted separately from peripheral blood before TCR sequencing.

Study-wide findings and limitations: Clonal expansion of both CD4+ and CD8+ blood T cells was observed from baseline to week 6 at doses 0.1 to 3.0 mg/kg. Which antigens the clonally expanded peripheral T cells were specific for was not determined. In the 0.1-3.0 mg/kg groups, partial responders were among the patients with the lowest normalized peripheral clonal expansion, particularly in CD8+ T cells. Low levels of normalized T-cell clonal expansion were also seen in some patients who did not respond. After ivuxolimab, expanded clones were on average more numerous among CD8+ T cells than among CD4+ T cells.

Points on this clone: What antigen it recognizes has not been identified. Per-nucleotide qualities are absent, and no much larger clonotype sits a single base away.

This sequence was found in an adult with an advanced solid tumor such as melanoma, head and neck, liver or kidney cancer. The receptor chain draws on TRBV7-9 and TRBJ2-1; no D segment can be confidently identified. This specimen was CD4+ or CD8+ T cells sorted from blood, taken in a trial of the OX40 agonist ivuxolimab. Here the CDR3 is given as CASSLVRAPGEQFF. The DNA reads TGTGCCAGCAGCTTAGTACGGGCCCCAGGAGAGCAGTTCTTC.